The clone carrying this TCR beta chain was counted ten times or more. As yet, its antigen is unknown. The data originate from a study of glioma-infiltrating T cells. This CDR3 has 11 residues. The germline CDR1 and CDR2 sequences are DFQATT and SNEGSKA (reference sequence). The germline V and J ends were trimmed by 7 bases and 3 bases, with 10 bases remaining between them. The iRepertoire nested amplicon-rescue multiplex PCR amplified TCR alpha and beta CDR3s from RNA. One-step reverse transcription and amplification started from about 100-400 ng of tissue mRNA or PBMC total RNA. One entry per CDR3 protein results from TCRdb running MiXCR on the multiplex PCR reads. The data contain 100,000 to 150,000 distinct CDR3 sequences, roughly 24% of them seen just once; the ten biggest clones take up around 15%. Study findings and constraints: Very few CDR3 sequences were shared between tissue and blood. Gliomas, especially low-grade, showed above-expected tissue-blood divergence; non-neoplastic patients showed below.

Source material: glioma tissue, nonneoplastic brain tissue, or PBMCs (not recorded which). This TCR came from a human donor with low-grade glioma or glioblastoma, undergoing nonglioma brain surgery, or in good health (not recorded which). V is TRBV20-1 and J is TRBJ2-7, with D unclear. CDR3 nucleotides: TGCAGTGGTCTAGGGCGCTACGAGCAGTACTTC. Protein product: CSGLGRYEQYF.